Each of the 32 T cell receptor beta chains below was sequenced from the same sample in a study of blood T cell repertoires in COVID-19. Profiled with immunoSEQ multiplex PCR; TCRdb holds only in-frame clones, not every one. The table includes around 420,000 clones, around 90% detected once. The sample was PBMCs or T cells enriched from blood (not recorded which). The receptors derive from a woman aged 40-49 years with acute COVID-19.

This rearrangement joins TRBV11-2 to TRBJ2-2; 8 positions match TRBD2. The CDR3 consists of 15 residues. The germline gives CDR1 SGHAT, CDR2 FQNNGV. J lost 7 bases, V lost 5 bases, and 9 bases had no gene match. In nucleotides, the CDR3 is TGTGCCAGCAGCATAAACAGCGGGAGTGGCGGGGAGCTGTTTTTT. Translation: CASSINSGSGGELFF. The full variable domain, completed using reference TRBV11-2 and TRBJ2-2, is EAGVAQSPRYKIIEKRQSVAFWCNPISGHATLYWYQQILGQGPKLLIQFQNNGVVDDSQLPKDRFSAERLKGVDSTLKIQPAKLEDSAVYLCASSINSGSGGELFFGEGSRLTVL.

The chain recombines TRBV4-1 with TRBJ2-5, with D possibly being TRBD2 (6 bases). Germline CDR1 is MGHRA and CDR2 is YSYEKL. The CDR3 has 14 residues. Trimming pared 1 base from V and 5 bases from J, leaving 11 bases between. CDR3 residues: CASSQGDSLETQYF. The CDR3 DNA sequence: TGCGCCAGCAGCCAAGGGGACTCTTTGGAGACCCAGTACTTC.

The V call is TRBV7-8, the J call TRBJ2-5; D possibly corresponds to TRBD2 (5 bases). Trimming stripped 1 base from V and 2 bases from J, with 17 bases between. This CDR3 contains 17 residues. Germline V CDR1 and CDR2: SGHVS, FQNEAQ. The CDR3 loop reads CASSLDLLAQSQETQYF. CDR3 nucleotide sequence: TGTGCCAGCAGCTTAGATCTGCTAGCCCAATCTCAAGAGACCCAGTACTTC.

Note on this clone: This specimen includes other DNA sequences encoding the same CDR3. The V gene is TRBV6-5, the J gene TRBJ1-1; 11 positions agree with TRBD1. The CDR3 is made up of 14 amino acids. V lost 6 bases to trimming and J lost 3 bases; unmatched junction nucleotides: 3. The V gene's germline CDR1 is MNHEY and CDR2 SVGAGI. The CDR3 is CASSRGQGDTEAFF. CDR3 nucleotides: TGTGCCAGCAGCCGGGGACAGGGGGACACTGAAGCTTTCTTT.

The chain couples TRBV11-2 to TRBJ1-2; a possible D gene is TRBD1 (6 bases). Germline V gene sequence: CDR1 SGHAT, CDR2 FQNNGV. Trimming shortened V by 5 bases and J by 2 bases, and 15 bases separated the two germline ends. This CDR3 has 15 residues. The CDR3 DNA is TGTGCCAGCAGCCCCGGACAGCATAAAAACTATGGCTACACCTTC. This codes for CASSPGQHKNYGYTF.

The CDR3 loop is CAISAGLPGGHNEQFF. Written as DNA, the CDR3 is TGTGCCATCAGTGCCGGACTGCCTGGGGGCCACAATGAGCAGTTCTTC. J is TRBJ2-1 and V is TRBV10-3; TRBD1 might be the D (6 bases). The germline V gene encodes CDR1 ENHRY and CDR2 SYGVKD. Trimming pared 4 bases from V and 5 bases from J, leaving 18 bases between. The CDR3 has 16 residues.

This chain connects TRBV6-6 to TRBJ2-3, with D possibly matching TRBD2 (7 bases). Trimming left V 2 bases short and J 5 bases short, with 14 bases between. Germline assignment: CDR1 MNHNY and CDR2 SVGAGI (reference sequence). This CDR3 has 15 amino acids. Here the CDR3 DNA reads TGTGCCAGCAGTTACGGAGGGGGGGCGAAAGATACGCAGTATTTT. This codes for CASSYGGGAKDTQYF.

The table lists this clone with a few counts. The chain joins TRBV15 to TRBJ2-7; 9 bases match TRBD1. Germline loops: CDR1 LNHNV, CDR2 YYDKDF (reference sequence). The CDR3 totals 14 residues. V was pared by 3 bases and J by 1 base, with 1 base of the junction left unmatched. CDR3 amino acids: CATSRTGGSYEQYF. The CDR3 DNA reads TGTGCCACCAGCAGGACAGGGGGGTCCTACGAGCAGTACTTC.

This clone has at least ten counts. The V and J genes are TRBV2 and TRBJ2-7; 7 bases align to TRBD2. The junction had 13 bases not matched to a gene; V was cut back by 4 bases and J by 7 bases. The CDR3 length is 15 residues. Germline assignment: CDR1 SNHLY and CDR2 FYNNEI. The CDR3 DNA follows: TGTGCCAGCAGTGTTAAGCGGGGCGGGTATCAGGAGCAGTACTTC. Translation gives CASSVKRGGYQEQYF.

J is TRBJ1-5 and V is TRBV7-8, with no clear D. Germline lookup yields CDR1 SGHVS and CDR2 FQNEAQ. This CDR3 comprises 16 residues. Trimming took off 5 bases at V and 6 bases at J, with 20 bases between the two ends. CDR3 in amino acids: CASSQTGLAGAQPQHF. The DNA of the CDR3 is TGTGCCAGCAGCCAAACTGGACTGGCGGGAGCTCAGCCCCAGCATTTT.

The V and J genes are TRBV9 and TRBJ2-3; a weak D match, TRBD2 (6 bases). Trimming took off 10 bases at V and 2 bases at J, with 17 bases between the two ends. The CDR3 covers 14 residues. Germline V gene lookup returns CDR1 SGDLS and CDR2 YYNGEE. The CDR3 coding sequence is TGTGCCGGGGGTTCAGGCGGGGTCACAGATACGCAGTATTTT. This codes for CAGGSGGVTDTQYF. The variable domain in full, completed from reference TRBV9 and TRBJ2-3, reads DSGVTQTPKHLITATGQRVTLRCSPRSGDLSVYWYQQSLDQGLQFLIQYYNGEERAKGNILERFSAQQFPDLHSELNLSSLELGDSALYFCAGGSGGVTDTQYFGPGTRLTVL.

This sequence joins TRBV9 and TRBJ2-2; the match to TRBD1 covers 7 bases. V lost 2 bases and J lost 0; bases outside the gene matches: 10. Per the germline V gene, CDR1 is SGDLS and CDR2 is YYNGEE. CDR3 length: 18 amino acids. CDR3 sequence: CASSVRDSQISNTGELFF. CDR3 nucleotide sequence: TGTGCCAGCAGCGTCCGGGACAGCCAGATTTCGAACACCGGGGAGCTGTTTTTT.

The chain links TRBV19 to TRBJ2-3; 8 bases align to TRBD1. With V trimmed by 5 bases and J by 6 bases, 7 bases remained unmatched. CDR1 LNHDA and CDR2 SQIVND come from the germline V gene (reference sequence). This CDR3 has 14 residues. The DNA of the CDR3 is TGTGCCAGTAGTGAAAGACAGGGGCGGGATACGCAGTATTTT. It yields the protein CASSERQGRDTQYF.

This chain joins TRBV6-5 and TRBJ2-2; perhaps TRBD2 as D (6 bases). CDR3 length equals 15 residues. Germline V CDR1 and CDR2: MNHEY, SVGAGI. Trimming shortened V by 0 bases and J by 2 bases, and 7 bases separated the two germline ends. The DNA for the CDR3 is TGTGCCAGCAGTTACTCGGGGGGAAACACCGGGGAGCTGTTTTTT. The encoded protein is CASSYSGGNTGELFF.

The J gene is TRBJ2-4, the V gene TRBV5-1; 8 nucleotides match TRBD1. The junction had 6 bases not matched to a gene; V was cut back by 1 base and J by 6 bases. Germline CDR1 is SGHRS and CDR2 is YFSETQ. The CDR3 consists of 15 residues. CDR3 DNA sequence: TGCGCCAGCAGCTTGCGATCAGGGGGCGCAAACATTCAGTACTTC. Translating gives CASSLRSGGANIQYF. The full variable domain, its missing parts supplied by reference TRBV5-1 and TRBJ2-4, is KAGVTQTPRYLIKTRGQQVTLSCSPISGHRSVSWYQQTPGQGLQFLFEYFSETQRNKGNFPGRFSGRQFSNSRSEMNVSTLELGDSALYLCASSLRSGGANIQYFGAGTRLSVL.

The rearrangement joins TRBV11-2 to TRBJ1-1; TRBD1 agrees at 8 bases. This CDR3 has 16 residues. J was trimmed by 1 base and V by 2 bases; bases with no gene match: 6. The germline V gene encodes CDR1 SGHAT and CDR2 FQNNGV. In nucleotides, the CDR3 is TGTGCCAGCAGCTTATCAGGGGGCGCCGGGAACACTGAAGCTTTCTTT. Amino acid sequence: CASSLSGGAGNTEAFF.

The chain has TRBV15 and TRBJ1-1, with a tentative D call TRBD1 (5 bases). Between the trimmed V and J ends, which lost 0 bases and 9 bases, there was a span of 14 bases. The CDR3 is made up of 14 amino acids. Germline assignment: CDR1 LNHNV and CDR2 YYDKDF (reference sequence). The CDR3 region has the DNA TGTGCCACCAGCAGAGATTACGGCGACAGTCAAGCTTTCTTT. This codes for CATSRDYGDSQAFF.

In DNA, the CDR3 is TGTGCCAGTAGTATTGGCAGGGGAGGGCAGCCCCAGCATTTT. This gives the protein CASSIGRGGQPQHF. The rearrangement uses TRBV19 and TRBJ1-5, with D perhaps matching TRBD1 (6 bases). Germline lookup yields CDR1 LNHDA and CDR2 SQIVND (reference sequence). The V end was cut by 3 bases, the J end by 7 bases, with 13 bases between. The CDR3 is made up of 14 amino acids. Full variable domain (outside the CDR3, taken from reference TRBV19 and TRBJ1-5): DGGITQSPKYLFRKEGQNVTLSCEQNLNHDAMYWYRQDPGQGLRLIYYSQIVNDFQKGDIAEGYSVSREKKESFPLTVTSAQKNPTAFYLCASSIGRGGQPQHFGDGTRLSIL.

V is TRBV19 and J is TRBJ1-1, with D possibly TRBD1 on 6 matching bases. The CDR3 has 14 amino acids. CDR1 is LNHDA, CDR2 SQIVND, per germline (reference sequence). Trimming shortened V by 6 bases and J by 1 base, and 12 bases separated the two germline ends. The CDR3 DNA sequence: TGTGCCAGTAGGACCGACAGGACGAACACTGAAGCTTTCTTT. It translates to CASRTDRTNTEAFF. Complete variable domain (other parts from reference TRBV19 and TRBJ1-1): DGGITQSPKYLFRKEGQNVTLSCEQNLNHDAMYWYRQDPGQGLRLIYYSQIVNDFQKGDIAEGYSVSREKKESFPLTVTSAQKNPTAFYLCASRTDRTNTEAFFGQGTRLTVV.

This clone was found many times. The chain employs TRBV5-5 and TRBJ2-7, with a weak D call TRBD1 (6 bases). This CDR3 region has 14 residues. Germline lookup yields CDR1 SGHKS and CDR2 YYEKEE (reference sequence). V gave up 4 bases and J gave up 5 bases, with 16 bases separating them. CDR3 residues: CASSREQGYNEQYF. CDR3 DNA sequence: TGTGCCAGCAGCCGGGAACAGGGTTACAACGAGCAGTACTTC.

The chain has TRBV5-1 and TRBJ2-7, with 10 bases matching TRBD1. Germline trimming cut 4 bases from V and 5 bases from J; bases unmatched to any gene: 9. The germline CDR1 and CDR2 sequences are SGHRS and YFSETQ. The length of the CDR3 is 15 residues. CDR3 sequence (DNA): TGCGCCAGCAGCCCCGGGACAGGGGTTATCCACGAGCAGTACTTC. Protein: CASSPGTGVIHEQYF.

Here the CDR3 reads CASSIQGAEQPQHF. The CDR3 DNA follows: TGTGCCAGTAGTATACAGGGGGCAGAGCAGCCCCAGCATTTT. The chain joins TRBV19 to TRBJ1-5, with 8 nucleotides matching TRBD1. V was clipped by 2 bases and J by 7 bases; unmatched bases: 4. The CDR3 has 14 amino acids. Germline values: CDR1 LNHDA, CDR2 SQIVND (reference sequence).

The genes are TRBV20-1 and TRBJ1-5, with 8 bases matching TRBD1. Trimming took 3 bases from V and 4 from J; bases not matched to a gene: 8. The CDR3 is made up of 15 amino acids. Looked up from germline, CDR1 is DFQATT and CDR2 is SNEGSKA (reference sequence). Here the CDR3 reads CSASGTGLGNQPQHF. As DNA, the CDR3 is TGCAGTGCTAGTGGGACAGGTTTAGGAAATCAGCCCCAGCATTTT.

V usage is TRBV29-1 and J usage is TRBJ1-4, with TRBD1 matching 12 bases. Germline trimming cut 7 bases from V and 3 bases from J; bases unmatched to any gene: 3. Germline V lookup: CDR1 SQVTM, CDR2 ANQGSEA. This CDR3 comprises 14 residues. The CDR3 coding sequence is TGCAGCGGCGGGACAGGGGGCCCTAATGAAAAACTGTTTTTT. It encodes CSGGTGGPNEKLFF.

This chain joins TRBV5-1 and TRBJ2-2; tentative D call: TRBD2 (6 bases). Between the trimmed V and J ends, which lost 0 bases and 7 bases, there was a span of 10 bases. The CDR3 has 14 amino acids. CDR1 and CDR2 from the germline V gene are SGHRS and YFSETQ. The CDR3 DNA reads TGCGCCAGCAGCTTGGAATCCGGGAGCGGGGAGCTGTTTTTT. Its translation is CASSLESGSGELFF.

This clone was picked up one time. This chain connects TRBV5-1 to TRBJ2-7, with D tentatively TRBD1 (7 bases). The germline CDR1 and CDR2 sequences are SGHRS and YFSETQ. V gave up 4 bases and J gave up 5 bases, with 19 bases separating them. This CDR3 region has 15 residues. The chain's CDR3 is CASSIPRQGGDEQYF. The CDR3 DNA follows: TGCGCCAGCAGCATTCCGAGACAGGGAGGTGACGAGCAGTACTTC. Supplemented by reference TRBV5-1 and TRBJ2-7, the full variable domain reads KAGVTQTPRYLIKTRGQQVTLSCSPISGHRSVSWYQQTPGQGLQFLFEYFSETQRNKGNFPGRFSGRQFSNSRSEMNVSTLELGDSALYLCASSIPRQGGDEQYFGPGTRLTVT.

This clone was detected once. J is TRBJ1-6 and V is TRBV27; a possible D gene is TRBD1 (6 bases). Trimming removed 6 bases from V and 6 bases from J, with 12 bases in between. Germline loops: CDR1 MNHEY, CDR2 SMNVEV (reference sequence). The CDR3 loop spans 14 amino acids. The CDR3 loop reads CASRGGTANSPLHF. As DNA, the CDR3 is TGTGCCAGCAGAGGGGGAACAGCTAATTCACCCCTCCACTTT.

The chain couples TRBV20-1 to TRBJ1-1; D possibly corresponds to TRBD1 (5 bases). Trimming took off 3 bases at V and 0 bases at J, with 11 bases between the two ends. Germline CDR1 and CDR2: DFQATT and SNEGSKA (reference sequence). The CDR3 sequence is 14 residues long. CDR3 in amino acids: CSASQGSMNTEAFF. CDR3 in DNA: TGCAGTGCTAGTCAGGGATCCATGAACACTGAAGCTTTCTTT.

The V call is TRBV25-1, the J call TRBJ2-2; D may be TRBD1 (5 bases). The CDR3 loop spans 15 amino acids. V lost 8 bases and J lost 6, with 19 bases in between. Germline-derived CDR1 and CDR2 are MGHDK and SYGVNS. The CDR3 loop is CASQSRSRVAGELFF. The CDR3 nucleotides are TGTGCCAGCCAATCCCGAAGCAGGGTTGCCGGGGAGCTGTTTTTT.

V gene TRBV2 combines with J gene TRBJ2-5; D perhaps matches TRBD1 (5 bases). The CDR3 totals 12 residues. Trimming cost V 7 bases and J 0 bases, with 6 bases left between them. Germline V gives CDR1 SNHLY, CDR2 FYNNEI. Here the CDR3 reads CASTGYQETQYF. The CDR3 DNA reads TGTGCCAGCACAGGGTACCAAGAGACCCAGTACTTC.

This sequence joins TRBV25-1 and TRBJ1-6; TRBD1 matches 7 bases. This CDR3 has 14 amino acids. Per germline, CDR1 MGHDK and CDR2 SYGVNS. After removal of 3 bases from V and 11 bases from J, the junction contained 7 bases not matched to a gene. The CDR3 here is CASSDHRGPAPLHF. The CDR3 DNA follows: TGTGCCAGCAGTGATCACAGGGGACCGGCACCCCTCCACTTT.

The gene calls are TRBV19 and TRBJ1-2; the match to TRBD1 covers 9 bases. The CDR3 totals 13 residues. Germline V lookup: CDR1 LNHDA, CDR2 SQIVND (reference sequence). The V and J ends lost 4 bases and 7 bases, in that order; junction bases with no gene match: 4. The CDR3 is CASSKTGGGGYTF. As DNA, the CDR3 is TGTGCCAGTAGTAAAACAGGGGGCGGTGGCTACACCTTC.